The 24 T cell receptor beta chains below come from one sample, sequenced in a study of blood T cell repertoires in COVID-19 (dated by TCRdb to the early 2020s). The library was prepared using the immunoSEQ multiplex PCR assay. The immuneACCESS repertoire file appears here via TCRdb, limited to in-frame rearrangements. These files lack a portion of the clones; in checked studies, under half of the deficit traces to unresolved V genes, and the cause of the others is not known. The table for this sample lists around 120,000 clones; roughly 80% of them were counted only once. The biggest ten clones account for around 6.6% of the sample. Sequencing input: peripheral blood. Receptors were obtained from a man between 65 and 85 years old with acute or convalescent COVID-19.

The chain links TRBV6-5 to TRBJ2-7, with 10 bases identical to TRBD1. This CDR3 region has 14 residues. Per germline, CDR1 MNHEY and CDR2 SVGAGI. V was pared by 5 bases and J by 7 bases, with 8 bases of the junction left unmatched. DNA for the CDR3: TGTGCCAGCAGTCCCGGGACAGGGGCGGGGGAGCAGTACTTC. This gives the protein CASSPGTGAGEQYF.

This sequence joins TRBV21-1 and TRBJ2-7; TRBD1, as called in the table, went unchecked against the DNA. TRBV21-1 is shown as a pseudogene. The CDR3 runs 15 residues. The CDR3 DNA follows: TGTGCCAGCGGACGCCAACGGGACAGGGCCTACGAGCAGTACTTC. This sequence encodes CASGRQRDRAYEQYF.

The chain combines TRBV5-4 with TRBJ2-5; D is perhaps TRBD1 (5 bases). The CDR3 has 13 amino acids. Trimming took 5 bases from V and 3 from J, leaving 11 bases between them. Germline CDR1 is SGHNT and CDR2 is YYREEE (reference sequence). In DNA form, the CDR3 reads TGTGCCAGCAGTCCTGCAGGGAAAGAGACCCAGTACTTC. Protein: CASSPAGKETQYF. Variable domain in full (rest from reference TRBV5-4 and TRBJ2-5): ETGVTQSPTHLIKTRGQQVTLRCSSQSGHNTVSWYQQALGQGPQFIFQYYREEENGRGNFPPRFSGLQFPNYSSELNVNALELDDSALYLCASSPAGKETQYFGPGTRLLVL.

This chain uses TRBV7-9 with TRBJ2-7; D possibly corresponds to TRBD2 (5 bases). Germline-derived CDR1 and CDR2 are SEHNR and FQNEAQ (reference sequence). With 0 bases removed from V and 3 bases from J, the gap between germline ends came to 9 bases. The CDR3 totals 14 residues. DNA for the CDR3: TGTGCCAGCAGCTTAGCCGGGGAAGACTACGAGCAGTACTTC. This sequence encodes CASSLAGEDYEQYF.

The rearrangement uses TRBV28 and TRBJ2-7, with TRBD1 identical over 8 bases. The length of the CDR3 is 15 residues. The V gene end was trimmed by 6 bases and the J gene end by 7 bases; junction bases not matched to a gene: 14. The V gene's germline CDR1 is MDHEN and CDR2 SYDVKM. CDR3 amino acids: CASSKPGTGSWEQYF. The CDR3 bases are TGTGCCAGCAGCAAACCCGGGACAGGATCGTGGGAGCAGTACTTC.

V usage is TRBV7-9 and J usage is TRBJ2-7, with D uncertain. Germline assignment: CDR1 SEHNR and CDR2 FQNEAQ (reference sequence). V gave up 5 bases and J gave up 3 bases, with 17 bases separating them. The length of the CDR3 is 15 residues. The CDR3 DNA reads TGTGCCAGCAGCCAATTACTAAGACGGAACTACGAGCAGTACTTC. Translating gives CASSQLLRRNYEQYF.

This chain uses TRBV10-1 with TRBJ1-5; D is possibly TRBD1 (6 bases). This CDR3 region has 15 residues. Germline V gene data show CDR1 as WNHNN and CDR2 as SYGVQD (reference sequence). The germline V and J ends were trimmed by 6 bases and 5 bases, with 17 bases remaining between them. CDR3 region: CASSNRVGADQPQHF. CDR3 bases: TGCGCCAGCAGCAACAGGGTCGGAGCGGATCAGCCCCAGCATTTT.

The CDR3 sequence: CASSLGRLEDEQFF. The CDR3 DNA is TGCGCCAGCAGCTTGGGGAGACTAGAAGATGAGCAGTTCTTC. The chain carries TRBV5-1 and TRBJ2-1; D might be TRBD2 (6 bases). The CDR3 consists of 14 residues. V was clipped by 0 bases and J by 8 bases, with 12 bases between them. CDR1 is SGHRS, CDR2 YFSETQ, per germline. Using reference TRBV5-1 and TRBJ2-1 for the parts outside the CDR3, the full variable domain is KAGVTQTPRYLIKTRGQQVTLSCSPISGHRSVSWYQQTPGQGLQFLFEYFSETQRNKGNFPGRFSGRQFSNSRSEMNVSTLELGDSALYLCASSLGRLEDEQFFGPGTRLTVL.

The CDR3 is CASSLGGSSYNSPLHF. CDR3 sequence (DNA): TGTGCCAGCAGTTTAGGAGGGAGCTCCTATAATTCACCCCTCCACTTT. This sequence joins TRBV28 and TRBJ1-6, with D unresolved. Trimming took off 2 bases at V and 0 bases at J, with 8 bases between the two ends. Germline values: CDR1 MDHEN, CDR2 SYDVKM. This CDR3 contains 16 residues.

The rearrangement uses TRBV7-2 and TRBJ1-3; D is uncertain. The V and J ends lost 1 base and 0 bases respectively, with 7 bases between them. Per the germline V gene, CDR1 is SGHTA and CDR2 is FQGNSA. This CDR3 has 15 amino acids. DNA of the CDR3: TGTGCCAGCAGCTTAGTTGCGGCCTCTGGAAACACCATATATTTT. Translated, it gives CASSLVAASGNTIYF.

The rearrangement links TRBV5-1 to TRBJ2-2; D is ambiguous. V was pared by 1 base and J by 10 bases, with 20 bases between. The CDR3 totals 16 residues. From germline, CDR1 is SGHRS and CDR2 YFSETQ. The CDR3 DNA reads TGCGCCAGCAGCTTGACGAGGATTTCCGGTCACGCGGAGCTGTTTTTT. Amino acids: CASSLTRISGHAELFF.

This chain links TRBV9 with TRBJ2-3; 11 bases fit TRBD2. Germline trimming cut 4 bases from V and 0 bases from J; bases unmatched to any gene: 4. The CDR3 contains 16 residues. Germline CDR1 is SGDLS and CDR2 is YYNGEE. The CDR3 region is CASSPRTSGSTDTQYF. In nucleotides, the CDR3 is TGTGCCAGCAGCCCGAGGACTAGCGGGAGCACAGATACGCAGTATTTT.

V usage is TRBV18 and J usage is TRBJ2-7; D unclear. Germline CDR1 KGHSH, CDR2 LQKENI. This CDR3 contains 14 residues. Trimming shortened V by 2 bases and J by 7 bases, and 15 bases separated the two germline ends. The CDR3 protein is CASSPGALDGEQYF. DNA for the CDR3: TGTGCCAGCTCACCAGGAGCGTTGGATGGGGAGCAGTACTTC.

CDR3 in DNA: TGTGCCAGCAGCCCAAAGCGCTACGACGCTTCCTACGAGCAGTACTTC. This encodes CASSPKRYDASYEQYF. The J gene is TRBJ2-7, the V gene TRBV11-3; D call uncertain. Trimming cost V 5 bases and J 1 base, with 18 bases left between them. Germline V gene data show CDR1 as SGHNT and CDR2 as YENEEA. The CDR3 covers 16 residues.

This chain links TRBV6-5 with TRBJ2-5; the match to TRBD1 covers 7 bases. In germline, CDR1 is MNHEY, CDR2 SVGAGI. CDR3 size: 13 residues. With V trimmed by 6 bases and J by 3 bases, 4 bases remained unmatched. The CDR3 is CASRVTGEETQYF. CDR3 sequence (DNA): TGTGCCAGCAGAGTCACAGGGGAAGAGACCCAGTACTTC.

The V call is TRBV5-4, the J call TRBJ2-3, with a weak D call TRBD2 (5 bases). Trimming stripped 2 bases from V and 5 bases from J, with 9 bases between. CDR1 and CDR2 (germline): SGHNT, YYREEE (reference sequence). The CDR3 is 13 amino acids. In DNA form, the CDR3 reads TGTGCCAGCAGCTTTGATCGGGGAGATACGCAGTATTTT. Its protein product is CASSFDRGDTQYF.

The rearrangement links TRBV5-4 to TRBJ2-6, with D perhaps matching TRBD2 (5 bases). The length of the CDR3 is 15 residues. CDR1 is SGHNT and CDR2 is YYREEE in the germline V gene (reference sequence). Deletions cut 1 base from V and 2 bases from J, with 7 bases between. As DNA, the CDR3 is TGTGCCAGCAGCTTGCCGGGGACTGGGGCCAACGTCCTGACTTTC. This sequence encodes CASSLPGTGANVLTF.

The V gene is TRBV10-1, the J gene TRBJ2-1, with D maybe TRBD1 (5 bases). CDR3 length equals 17 residues. Deletions cut 2 bases from V and 4 bases from J, with 18 bases between. CDR1 WNHNN and CDR2 SYGVQD come from the germline V gene (reference sequence). This CDR3 reads CASSEPRAAGNYNEQFF. DNA of the CDR3: TGCGCCAGCAGTGAGCCTCGGGCGGCAGGGAATTACAATGAGCAGTTCTTC.

The chain links TRBV28 to TRBJ1-2, with TRBD1 matching over 8 bases. Germline loops: CDR1 MDHEN, CDR2 SYDVKM. After removal of 6 bases from V and 4 bases from J, the junction contained 4 bases not matched to a gene. There are 13 residues in the CDR3. DNA of the CDR3: TGTGCCAGCAGCCCAGGGGGCAGCTATGGCTACACCTTC. It is translated as CASSPGGSYGYTF.

The chain has TRBV2 and TRBJ1-5; 9 bases match TRBD1. The CDR3 runs to 14 residues. Germline V gene data show CDR1 as SNHLY and CDR2 as FYNNEI. V gave up 4 bases and J gave up 5 bases; unmatched junction bases: 3. The CDR3 DNA sequence: TGTGCCAGCAGTGTGGGACAGGGATATCAGCCCCAGCATTTT. As protein: CASSVGQGYQPQHF.

The V call is TRBV6-2 or TRBV6-3, the J call TRBJ1-5, with 7 bases fitting TRBD1. V shed 0 bases, J shed 7 bases, and the junction held 9 bases outside the gene matches. Looked up from germline, CDR1 is MNHEY and CDR2 is SVGEGT. CDR3 size: 16 residues. The CDR3 DNA reads TGTGCCAGCAGTTACTCGAGTAAGGGGGCAAGGCAGCCCCAGCATTTT. Amino acid sequence: CASSYSSKGARQPQHF.

This clone has just a few counts. The chain links TRBV28 to TRBJ2-7; the D is unclear. CDR1 and CDR2 from the germline V gene are MDHEN and SYDVKM. The ends were cut back, 2 bases at V and 7 bases at J, with 12 bases in the middle. CDR3 size: 13 residues. The CDR3 coding sequence is TGTGCCAGCAGTTTAGCCGCCTACGGGGAGCAGTACTTC. Protein product: CASSLAAYGEQYF.

The chain has TRBV5-6 and TRBJ1-4; perhaps TRBD1 as D (6 bases). Per germline, CDR1 SGHDT and CDR2 YYEEEE. V lost 1 base to trimming and J lost 5 bases, with 9 bases between them. The CDR3 loop spans 14 amino acids. The CDR3 DNA reads as TGTGCCAGCAGCTTGCCAGGGGTGAATGAAAAACTGTTTTTT. This encodes CASSLPGVNEKLFF.

The rearrangement joins TRBV12-3 or TRBV12-4 to TRBJ2-1; no clear D gene. CDR3 length equals 11 residues. Trimming took off 7 bases at V and 4 bases at J, with 5 bases between the two ends. This CDR3 is CASTRYNEQFF. CDR3 DNA sequence: TGTGCCAGCACCAGGTACAATGAGCAGTTCTTC.